These T cell receptor beta chains were read from a single sample in a study of post-analysis software for immune sequencing data. Each CDR3 protein gets one entry after TCRdb re-called the PCR reads with MiXCR. The sample yields about 820,000 distinct CDR3 sequences, approximately 53% seen once. The sequencing sample was made of blood. Receptors originate from a girl under 18 with multiple sclerosis. Each CDR3 is given without its conserved first and last residue. A D gene is named only where the DNA matches it firmly.

D,J,V,CDR3
TRBD2,TRBJ2-3,TRBV7-6,ASSPLALALAGGQRDTQY
NA,TRBJ1-5,TRBV6-5,ASSRGGNQPQH
NA,TRBJ1-5,TRBV4-2,ASSQGRVDQPQH
NA,TRBJ1-2,TRBV29-1,SVASRARNYGYT
NA,TRBJ1-2,TRBV2,ASRGRGGNYGYT
TRBD2,TRBJ2-1,TRBV4-1,ASSQDRSGTRSYNEQF
TRBD2,TRBJ2-3,TRBV7-9,ASSQAASGREGDTQY
TRBD2,TRBJ2-3,TRBV3-1,ASSQRTSGGNTDTQY
TRBD1,TRBJ2-1,TRBV12-5,ASGLTLTGGFSEQF
NA,TRBJ1-2,TRBV28,AGSHLPGNYGYT
NA,TRBJ2-1,TRBV5-1,ASSSLGSGPEAEQF
NA,TRBJ2-1,TRBV29-1,SVVHLYNEQF
TRBD1,TRBJ1-2,TRBV5-1,ASSFDPGQGSGYT
TRBD1,TRBJ1-5,TRBV5-6,ASSLEGTVSNQPQH
NA,TRBJ2-7,TRBV12-3/TRBV12-4,ASSVTVSYEQY
TRBD1,NA,TRBV15,ATSRDLAGGGEQY
TRBD1,TRBJ2-7,TRBV5-1,ASSLGSRTGDEQY
TRBD1,TRBJ1-2,TRBV29-1,SVADRLWGGYT
NA,TRBJ1-2,TRBV6-5,ASSYSGNGYGYT
NA,TRBJ1-2,TRBV4-1,ASSQGRDYGYT
NA,TRBJ2-5,TRBV20-1,SARDGGLGTQY
NA,TRBJ2-1,TRBV5-5,ASRLRTASYNEQF
NA,TRBJ2-7,TRBV27,ASSLWRRSSYEQY
NA,TRBJ2-1,TRBV29-1,SVHSAANEQF
NA,TRBJ1-1,TRBV5-1,ASRGNTEAF
NA,TRBJ2-5,TRBV28,ASTTPDTQETQY
NA,TRBJ1-2,TRBV12-3/TRBV12-4,ASTPTNRDTSNYGYT
NA,TRBJ1-6,TRBV14,ASSQFGRAKNPYNSPLH
TRBD1,TRBJ1-2,TRBV4-2,ASSQDRDSYYGYT
TRBD2,TRBJ2-3,TRBV7-6,ASSPLAGGVLTDTQY
NA,TRBJ2-3,TRBV12-3/TRBV12-4,ATVHRARDTQY
TRBD1,TRBJ2-5,TRBV7-9,ASSPPDRDQETQY
NA,TRBJ1-2,TRBV10-3,AIRRDGHTNYGYT
NA,TRBJ2-1,TRBV7-9,ASSPSGVNEQF
NA,TRBJ2-5,TRBV5-1,ASNTGQETQY
NA,TRBJ2-1,TRBV9,ASSPRAGASSYNEQF
NA,TRBJ2-7,TRBV20-1,SARESGQPSYEQY
NA,TRBJ2-7,TRBV20-1,SALGLLASYEQY
TRBD2,TRBJ2-7,TRBV20-1,SAGTSGTSYEQY
NA,TRBJ1-2,TRBV10-3,AISVGSGGYGYT
TRBD1,TRBJ1-2,TRBV3-1,ASSQAQGASGYT
NA,TRBJ2-3,TRBV3-1,ASSQPLGGGTDTQY
TRBD2,TRBJ2-1,TRBV7-2,ASLRASGGNEQF
TRBD1,TRBJ2-5,TRBV7-2,ASSLDGTVVETQY
TRBD2,TRBJ2-7,TRBV4-1,ASSHTQGGVYEQY
TRBD2,TRBJ2-1,TRBV20-1,SARDLVAGEYNEQF
TRBD1,TRBJ1-2,TRBV29-1,SAAQGAGGYT
TRBD2,TRBJ2-7,TRBV5-1,ATRLAGDSYEQY
NA,TRBJ2-1,TRBV29-1,SVEFLANEQF
NA,TRBJ1-2,TRBV20-1,SASLTGTHYGYT
NA,TRBJ2-1,TRBV12-3/TRBV12-4,ASRPGPNEQF
NA,TRBJ2-1,TRBV20-1,SATGSLMREQF
NA,TRBJ2-2,TRBV12-5,ASGQPLGNTGELF
TRBD1,TRBJ2-7,TRBV7-6,ASSSLRGHDEQY
TRBD2,NA,TRBV12-3/TRBV12-4,ASSRRTSGYEQY
TRBD2,TRBJ2-7,TRBV9,ASSEGGTSGEEQY
TRBD2,NA,TRBV5-1,ASSANSGRAHEQY
TRBD2,TRBJ2-5,TRBV15,ATSSAFGSAGAETQY